One and the same sample provided the 11 T cell receptor beta chains below, sequenced in a study of blood T cell repertoires in COVID-19. Profiled with immunoSEQ multiplex PCR; TCRdb holds only in-frame clones, not every one. Of approximately 240,000 clones in the sample, roughly 88% are singletons; the top ten hold about 2.1%. The sequencing input was peripheral blood. These receptor sequences come from a middle-aged woman who had recovered from COVID-19.

The chain uses TRBV11-2 and TRBJ1-2, with 11 bases identical to TRBD1. There are 16 residues in the CDR3. CDR1 is SGHAT and CDR2 is FQNNGV in the germline V gene. V lost 5 bases to trimming and J lost 4 bases; unmatched junction nucleotides: 9. CDR3 DNA sequence: TGTGCCAGCAGCCCACCCGGGACAGGGGGATCCTATGGCTACACCTTC. It translates to CASSPPGTGGSYGYTF.

The gene calls are TRBV18 and TRBJ1-2; no firm D call. The CDR3 has 13 residues. Per germline, CDR1 KGHSH and CDR2 LQKENI. The V gene lost 3 bases and the J gene lost 4 bases, with 9 bases spanning the gap. CDR3 bases: TGTGCCAGCTCACCCGACAATACCTATGGCTACACCTTC. This encodes CASSPDNTYGYTF.

The chain joins TRBV7-2 to TRBJ2-3, with 8 nucleotides matching TRBD2. Germline CDR1 and CDR2: SGHTA and FQGNSA. This CDR3 spans 15 amino acids. V lost 1 base and J lost 2; bases outside the gene matches: 2. CDR3 in amino acids: CASSLVAGNTDTQYF. CDR3 nucleotides: TGTGCCAGCAGCTTAGTAGCGGGGAACACAGATACGCAGTATTTT. The variable domain in full, with the rest retrieved from reference TRBV7-2 and TRBJ2-3, is GAGVSQSPSNKVTEKGKDVELRCDPISGHTALYWYRQSLGQGLEFLIYFQGNSAPDKSGLPSDRFSAERTGGSVSTLTIQRTQQEDSAVYLCASSLVAGNTDTQYFGPGTRLTVL.

In its sample, this clone was seen once. The rearrangement links TRBV28 to TRBJ1-2; D is perhaps TRBD1 (5 bases). Germline-derived CDR1 and CDR2 are MDHEN and SYDVKM. Trimming pared 3 bases from V and 5 bases from J, leaving 7 bases between. CDR3 length equals 12 residues. This CDR3 is CASSFRGYGYTF. As DNA, the CDR3 is TGTGCCAGCAGTTTTCGGGGGTATGGCTACACCTTC.

The chain carries TRBV30 and TRBJ1-2; 8 bases agree with TRBD1. The germline CDR1 and CDR2 sequences are GTSNPN and SVGIG (reference sequence). The V segment lost 1 base and the J segment 7 bases; nucleotides outside the gene matches: 8. The CDR3 contains 14 residues. CDR3 amino acids: CAWSGQGDRTGYTF. CDR3 coding DNA: TGTGCCTGGAGTGGACAAGGGGACAGGACTGGCTACACCTTC.

The chain links TRBV5-4 to TRBJ2-7; 8 nucleotides match TRBD1. The CDR3 has 14 amino acids. In germline, CDR1 is SGHNT, CDR2 YYREEE (reference sequence). The V and J ends lost 0 bases and 2 bases, in that order; junction bases with no gene match: 1. The CDR3, as DNA: TGTGCCAGCAGCTTGGAACAGGGGGCCTACGAGCAGTACTTC. The encoded protein is CASSLEQGAYEQYF.

The gene calls are TRBV24-1 and TRBJ2-7, with a tentative D call TRBD1 (5 bases). There are 15 residues in the CDR3. The V and J ends lost 2 bases and 6 bases respectively, with 16 bases between them. Germline-derived CDR1 and CDR2 are KGHDR and SFDVKD. The CDR3 spells CATSDSVNRWGEQYF. The CDR3 nucleotides are TGTGCCACCAGTGATTCGGTGAACAGGTGGGGCGAGCAGTACTTC.

The chain combines TRBV18 with TRBJ2-6; D possibly corresponds to TRBD1 (6 bases). V was clipped by 0 bases and J by 1 base, with 7 bases between them. The germline V gene has CDR1 KGHSH and CDR2 LQKENI. The CDR3 spans 16 residues. CDR3 bases: TGTGCCAGCTCACCACCCACAGGGTCTGGGGCCAACGTCCTGACTTTC. Translated, it gives CASSPPTGSGANVLTF.

The chain carries TRBV19 and TRBJ1-2; no reliable D call. The germline V gene encodes CDR1 LNHDA and CDR2 SQIVND (reference sequence). V lost 10 bases, J lost 0 bases, and 9 bases lay in between. The length of the CDR3 is 12 residues. CDR3: CATEGANYGYTF. CDR3 DNA: TGTGCCACAGAGGGAGCTAACTATGGCTACACCTTC.

V is TRBV11-3 and J is TRBJ2-3, with D perhaps matching TRBD1 (5 bases). Trimming left V 1 base short and J 2 bases short, with 10 bases between. The length of the CDR3 is 15 residues. Germline CDR1 and CDR2: SGHNT and YENEEA. The CDR3 sequence: CASSLAGAPTDTQYF. The CDR3 DNA reads as TGTGCCAGCAGCTTAGCTGGGGCTCCCACAGATACGCAGTATTTT.

The chain couples TRBV19 to TRBJ1-2; no clear D gene. CDR3 length: 13 residues. With 5 bases removed from V and 8 bases from J, the gap between germline ends came to 15 bases. The germline V gene has CDR1 LNHDA and CDR2 SQIVND (reference sequence). CDR3 coding DNA: TGTGCCAGTAGTCCGACTACTACCGGGGGCTACACCTTC. This sequence encodes CASSPTTTGGYTF.